This record looks at one TCR beta chain sequence and its context. This entry comes from a study of glioma-infiltrating T cells after dendritic cell vaccination. Study as a whole: Autologous tumor lysate-pulsed dendritic cell vaccination was given between 2003 and 2012. Three intradermal dendritic cell vaccine injections were given every two weeks.

Time point in this sample: after dendritic cell vaccination, including at tumor progression/relapse. Clones were read by immunoSEQ multiplex PCR, and TCRdb kept only the in-frame ones, dropping some. The sample yields roughly 100,000 clones, around 89% seen once. Germline CDR1 and CDR2: SQVTM and ANQGSEA. The CDR3 covers 17 residues. With 4 bases clipped from V and 4 bases from J, the junction kept 15 bases outside the gene matches. Sequences were derived from blood, sampled after dendritic cell vaccination. The chain couples TRBV29-1 to TRBJ2-7; 11 bases match TRBD1. The origin of this receptor is a human donor with glioblastoma. The CDR3 sequence: CSVVAEPGTGGLYEQYF. The CDR3 DNA reads as TGCAGCGTTGTCGCAGAACCCGGGACAGGGGGTCTTTACGAGCAGTACTTC.